The sample holds many counts of the clone carrying this T cell receptor (beta chain). What it binds is unknown. Germline trimming cut 1 base from V and 9 bases from J; bases unmatched to any gene: 10. The CDR3 length is 16 residues. CDR1 and CDR2 from the germline V gene are SGHAT and FQNNGV. This sample was taken from a study of tumor-infiltrating lymphocytes in primary liver carcinoma. Whole-study context: Patients underwent surgical resection for primary liver carcinoma. Whole-study findings and limits: Tumor region pairs showed greater overlap than either tumor-adjacent or tumor-blood pairs did.

RNA was extracted from whole blood without cell sorting, alongside germline DNA. Priming with a constant-region primer yielded TCR beta cDNA from roughly 490 ng total RNA. A slightly modified ARM-PCR protocol with three nested multiplex PCR rounds produced these TCR beta libraries. TRBV1-TRBV30 forward primers paired with a C-beta reverse primer were used in the first two PCR rounds, which ran approximately 11 cycles each. MiXCR, applied by TCRdb to the multiplex PCR reads, yields one record per CDR3 protein. Among 250,000 to 350,000 distinct CDR3 sequences listed, about three fifths were seen once.

This TCR came from a woman aged 25 to 39 with primary liver carcinoma and hepatitis B virus infection. The sequenced material came from peripheral blood. The rearrangement uses TRBV11-2 and TRBJ2-1, with TRBD2 matching 9 bases. The CDR3 coding sequence is TGTGCCAGCAGCTTAGGTGCGCGGGAGGGGTGGAGTGAGCAGTTCTTC. Amino acids: CASSLGAREGWSEQFF.